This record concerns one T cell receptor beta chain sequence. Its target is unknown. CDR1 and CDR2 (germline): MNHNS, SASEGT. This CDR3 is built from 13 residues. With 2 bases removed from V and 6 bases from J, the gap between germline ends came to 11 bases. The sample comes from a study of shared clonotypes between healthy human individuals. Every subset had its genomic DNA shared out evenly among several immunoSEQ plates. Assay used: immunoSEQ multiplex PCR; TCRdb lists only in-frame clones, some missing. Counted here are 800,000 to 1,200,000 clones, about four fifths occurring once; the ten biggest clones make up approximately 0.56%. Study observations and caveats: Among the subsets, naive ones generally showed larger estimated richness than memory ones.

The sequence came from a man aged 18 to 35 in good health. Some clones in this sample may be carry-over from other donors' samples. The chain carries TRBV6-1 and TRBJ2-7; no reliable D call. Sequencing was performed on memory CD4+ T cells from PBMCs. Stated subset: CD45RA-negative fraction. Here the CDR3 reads CASSEMRNAEQYF. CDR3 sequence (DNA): TGTGCCAGCAGTGAAATGAGGAACGCCGAGCAGTACTTC.